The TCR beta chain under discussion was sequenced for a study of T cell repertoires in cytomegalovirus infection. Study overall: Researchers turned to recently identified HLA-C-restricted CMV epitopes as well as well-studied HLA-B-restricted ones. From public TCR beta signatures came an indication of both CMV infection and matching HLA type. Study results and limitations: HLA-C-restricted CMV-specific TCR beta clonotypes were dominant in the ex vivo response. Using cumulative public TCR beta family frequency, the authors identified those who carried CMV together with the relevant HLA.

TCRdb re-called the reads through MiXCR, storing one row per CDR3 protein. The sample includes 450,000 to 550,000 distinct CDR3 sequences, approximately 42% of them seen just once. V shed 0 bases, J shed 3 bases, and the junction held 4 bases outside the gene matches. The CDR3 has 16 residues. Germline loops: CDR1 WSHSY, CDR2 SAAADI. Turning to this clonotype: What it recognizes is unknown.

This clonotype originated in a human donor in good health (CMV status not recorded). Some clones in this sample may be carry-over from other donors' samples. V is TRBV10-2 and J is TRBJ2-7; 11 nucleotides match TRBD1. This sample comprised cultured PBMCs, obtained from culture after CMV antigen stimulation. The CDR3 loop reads CASSESPGTGGYEQYF. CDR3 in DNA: TGCGCCAGCAGTGAGTCGCCCGGGACAGGGGGCTACGAGCAGTACTTC.